Sequencing of this T cell receptor beta chain was carried out in a study of blood T cell repertoires in COVID-19. Clones were read by immunoSEQ multiplex PCR, and TCRdb kept only the in-frame ones, dropping some. The sample consists of 250,000 to 300,000 clones, around nine tenths of them appearing once. The V end was cut by 5 bases, the J end by 3 bases, with 11 bases between. CDR1 and CDR2 from the germline V gene are SNHLY and FYNNEI. CDR3 length: 14 amino acids. The sequenced material came from peripheral blood. The chain couples TRBV2 to TRBJ1-5; D not resolved. The TCR sequence derives from a man aged 35-49 years with acute or convalescent COVID-19. DNA for the CDR3: TGTGCCAGCAGTCCGGACGGACTCAATCAGCCCCAGCATTTT. Its protein is CASSPDGLNQPQHF.